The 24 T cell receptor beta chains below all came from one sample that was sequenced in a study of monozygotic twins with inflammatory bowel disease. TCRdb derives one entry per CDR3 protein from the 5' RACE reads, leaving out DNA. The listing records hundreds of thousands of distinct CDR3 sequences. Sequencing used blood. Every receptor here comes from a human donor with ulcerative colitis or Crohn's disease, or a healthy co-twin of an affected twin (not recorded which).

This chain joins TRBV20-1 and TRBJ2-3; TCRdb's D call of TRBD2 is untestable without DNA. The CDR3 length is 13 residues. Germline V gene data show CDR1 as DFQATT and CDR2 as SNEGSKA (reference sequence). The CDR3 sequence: CSARDGREDTQYF.

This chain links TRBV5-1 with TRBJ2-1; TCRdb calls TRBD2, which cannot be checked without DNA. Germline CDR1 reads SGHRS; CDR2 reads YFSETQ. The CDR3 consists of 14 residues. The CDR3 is CASKGLAGVYEQFF.

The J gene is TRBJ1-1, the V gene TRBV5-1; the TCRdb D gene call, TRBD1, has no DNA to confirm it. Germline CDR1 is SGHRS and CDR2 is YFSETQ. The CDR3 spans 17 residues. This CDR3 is CASSLAMSRAVNTEAFF.

CDR3 residues: CASSPKQGNSYEQYF. The genes are TRBV18 and TRBJ2-7; with no DNA, the TCRdb D assignment of TRBD1 cannot be verified. This CDR3 has 15 amino acids. CDR1 is KGHSH and CDR2 is LQKENI in the germline V gene.

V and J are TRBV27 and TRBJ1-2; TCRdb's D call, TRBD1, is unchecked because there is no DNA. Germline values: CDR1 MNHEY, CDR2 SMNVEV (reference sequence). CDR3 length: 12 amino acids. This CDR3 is CATRKDPYGYTF.

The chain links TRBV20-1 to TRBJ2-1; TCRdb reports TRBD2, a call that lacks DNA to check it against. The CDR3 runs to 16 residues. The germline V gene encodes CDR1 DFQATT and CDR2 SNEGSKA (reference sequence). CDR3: CSARGKGLAGGPGQFF.

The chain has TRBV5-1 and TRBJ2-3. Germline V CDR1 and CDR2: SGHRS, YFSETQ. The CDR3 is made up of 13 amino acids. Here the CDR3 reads CASSMTGTDTQYF.

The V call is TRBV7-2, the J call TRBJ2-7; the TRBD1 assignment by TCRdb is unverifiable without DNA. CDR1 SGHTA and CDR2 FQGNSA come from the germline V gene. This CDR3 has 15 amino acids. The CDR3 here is CASSYRTTGNPGQYF.

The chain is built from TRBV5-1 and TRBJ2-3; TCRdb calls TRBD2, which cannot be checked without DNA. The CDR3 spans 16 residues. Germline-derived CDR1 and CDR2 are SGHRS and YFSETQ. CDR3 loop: CASSLSGTSGGDTQYF.

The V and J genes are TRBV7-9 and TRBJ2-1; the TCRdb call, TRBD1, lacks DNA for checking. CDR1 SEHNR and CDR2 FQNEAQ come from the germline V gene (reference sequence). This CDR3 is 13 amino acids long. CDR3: CASSFTGNDEQFF. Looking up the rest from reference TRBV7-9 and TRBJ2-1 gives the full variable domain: DTGVSQNPRHKITKRGQNVTFRCDPISEHNRLYWYRQTLGQGPEFLTYFQNEAQLEKSRLLSDRFSAERPKGSFSTLEIQRTEQGDSAMYLCASSFTGNDEQFFGPGTRLTVL.

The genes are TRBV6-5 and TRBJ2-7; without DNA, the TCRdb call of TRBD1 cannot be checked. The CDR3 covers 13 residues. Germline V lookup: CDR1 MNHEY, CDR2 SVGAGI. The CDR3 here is CASSLRGGYEQYF.

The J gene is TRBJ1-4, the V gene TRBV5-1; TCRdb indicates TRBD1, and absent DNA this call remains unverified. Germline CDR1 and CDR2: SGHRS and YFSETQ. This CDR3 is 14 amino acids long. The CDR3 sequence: CASTQTVGGEKLFF. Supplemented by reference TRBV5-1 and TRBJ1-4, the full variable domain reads KAGVTQTPRYLIKTRGQQVTLSCSPISGHRSVSWYQQTPGQGLQFLFEYFSETQRNKGNFPGRFSGRQFSNSRSEMNVSTLELGDSALYLCASTQTVGGEKLFFGSGTQLSVL.

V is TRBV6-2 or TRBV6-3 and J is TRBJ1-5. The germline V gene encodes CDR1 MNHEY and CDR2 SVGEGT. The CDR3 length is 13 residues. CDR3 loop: CASSYLRIQPQHF.

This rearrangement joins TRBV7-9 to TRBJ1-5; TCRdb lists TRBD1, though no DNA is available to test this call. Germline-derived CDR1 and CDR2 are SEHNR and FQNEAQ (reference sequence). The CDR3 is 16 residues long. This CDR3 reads CASSSFPQGGNQPQHF.

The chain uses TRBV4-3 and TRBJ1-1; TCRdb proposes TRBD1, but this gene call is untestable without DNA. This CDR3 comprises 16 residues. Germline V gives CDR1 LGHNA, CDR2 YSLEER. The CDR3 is CASSQGAARGGTEAFF.

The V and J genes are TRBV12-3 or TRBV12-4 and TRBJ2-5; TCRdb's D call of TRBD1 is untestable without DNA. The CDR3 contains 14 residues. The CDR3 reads CASTVTGSRETQYF.

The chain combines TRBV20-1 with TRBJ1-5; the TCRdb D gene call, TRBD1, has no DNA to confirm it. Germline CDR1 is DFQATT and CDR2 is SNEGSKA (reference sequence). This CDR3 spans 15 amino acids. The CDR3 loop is CSARSSTGGVQPQHF.

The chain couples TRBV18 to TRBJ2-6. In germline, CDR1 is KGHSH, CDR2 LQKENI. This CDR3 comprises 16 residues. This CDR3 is CASSPGLGSGANVLTF. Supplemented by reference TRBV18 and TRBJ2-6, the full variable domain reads NAGVMQNPRHLVRRRGQEARLRCSPMKGHSHVYWYRQLPEEGLKFMVYLQKENIIDESGMPKERFSAEFPKEGPSILRIQQVVRGDSAAYFCASSPGLGSGANVLTFGAGSRLTVL.

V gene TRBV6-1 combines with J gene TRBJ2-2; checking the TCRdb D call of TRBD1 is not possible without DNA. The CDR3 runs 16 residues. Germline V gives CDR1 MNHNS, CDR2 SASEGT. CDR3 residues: CASSQARTGSTGELFF.

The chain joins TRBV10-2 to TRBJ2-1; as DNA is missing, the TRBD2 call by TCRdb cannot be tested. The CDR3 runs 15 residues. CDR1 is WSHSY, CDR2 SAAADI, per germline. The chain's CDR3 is CASSELALSYNEQFF.

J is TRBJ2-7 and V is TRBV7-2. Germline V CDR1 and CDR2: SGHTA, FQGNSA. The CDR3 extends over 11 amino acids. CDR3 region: CASSLLNEQYF.

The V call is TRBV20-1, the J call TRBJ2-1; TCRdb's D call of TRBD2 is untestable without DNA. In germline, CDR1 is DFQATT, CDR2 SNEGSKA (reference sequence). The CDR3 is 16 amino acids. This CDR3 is CSASGLAGGEGNEQFF.

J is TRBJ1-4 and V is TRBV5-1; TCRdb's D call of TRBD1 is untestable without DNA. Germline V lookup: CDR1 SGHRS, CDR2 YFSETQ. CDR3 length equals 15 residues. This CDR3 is CASSLNTGGNEKLFF. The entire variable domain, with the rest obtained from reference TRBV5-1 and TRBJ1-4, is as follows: KAGVTQTPRYLIKTRGQQVTLSCSPISGHRSVSWYQQTPGQGLQFLFEYFSETQRNKGNFPGRFSGRQFSNSRSEMNVSTLELGDSALYLCASSLNTGGNEKLFFGSGTQLSVL.

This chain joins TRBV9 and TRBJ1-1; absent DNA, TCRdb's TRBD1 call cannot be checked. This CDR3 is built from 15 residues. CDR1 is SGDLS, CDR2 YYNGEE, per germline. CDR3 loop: CASSVEGQGTAEAFF.